This T cell receptor beta chain derives from a study of cytomegalovirus exposure and HLA in healthy donors. CDR3 length: 15 amino acids. V was pared by 1 base and J by 4 bases, with 5 bases of the junction left unmatched. Germline values: CDR1 SGHDT, CDR2 YYEEEE. 60 Vbeta and 13 Jbeta primers were used in PCR. Sequenced by immunoSEQ multiplex PCR; TCRdb stores in-frame clones only, minus some. The table lists roughly 190,000 clones, roughly 68% of them singletons. This clone turned up a few times. Sequencing was performed on PBMCs. This sequence joins TRBV5-6 and TRBJ2-1; 7 bases are a match to TRBD2. The receptor was isolated from a woman in her 30s in good health and CMV-seronegative. The CDR3 is CASSLMASGYNEQFF. The DNA for the CDR3 is TGTGCCAGCAGCTTGATGGCTAGCGGTTACAATGAGCAGTTCTTC.